The rows below give T cell receptor beta chains drawn from one sample of a study of blood T cell repertoires in COVID-19. Using immunoSEQ multiplex PCR, the repertoire was profiled, and TCRdb retains in-frame clones only, with some absent. The data hold some 150,000 clones, with 75% to 85% observed a single time. The sequencing sample was made of peripheral blood. The source is a woman in her fifties or sixties in a cohort sampled during active or convalescent COVID-19. Both conserved end residues are part of each CDR3. Each record gives: CDR3 length, D gene, V gene, J gene, CDR3 protein. The D gene is left open where the match is weak.

length: 15
D: TRBD1
V: TRBV7-9
J: TRBJ1-2
CDR3: CASSLLDRGNYGYTF

length: 14
D: .
V: TRBV4-3
J: TRBJ2-3
CDR3: CASSLWGGTDTQYF

length: 16
D: .
V: TRBV6-4
J: TRBJ2-1
CDR3: CASSDSRGASSDEQFF

length: 15
D: .
V: TRBV6-4
J: TRBJ2-5
CDR3: CASSPEGAGQETQYF

length: 15
D: .
V: TRBV18
J: TRBJ2-7
CDR3: CASSPYRDKNYEQYF

length: 13
D: TRBD1
V: TRBV7-2
J: TRBJ2-3
CDR3: CASSAQGADTQYF

length: 15
D: TRBD1
V: TRBV6-5
J: TRBJ1-1
CDR3: CASSRQGRLNTEAFF

length: 13
D: .
V: TRBV2
J: TRBJ1-2
CDR3: CASIEQMLYGYTF

length: 19
D: TRBD2
V: TRBV5-1
J: TRBJ2-3
CDR3: CASSWTGTSGGLLTDTQYF

length: 17
D: .
V: TRBV19
J: TRBJ1-6
CDR3: CASSISLGGSYNSPLHF

length: 11
D: .
V: TRBV7-8
J: TRBJ2-7
CDR3: CASSPNYEQYF

length: 17
D: TRBD2
V: TRBV7-9
J: TRBJ2-1
CDR3: CASSPRLAGGGYNEQFF

length: 14
D: .
V: TRBV7-9
J: TRBJ2-6
CDR3: CASSSQGRANVLTF

length: 14
D: TRBD1
V: TRBV2
J: TRBJ1-5
CDR3: CASRGDSRNQPQHF

length: 14
D: .
V: TRBV30
J: TRBJ2-1
CDR3: CAWRGPSGANEQFF

length: 16
D: TRBD1
V: TRBV5-1
J: TRBJ1-2
CDR3: CASSLLPGQGLGGYTF

length: 18
D: TRBD1
V: TRBV5-1
J: TRBJ1-1
CDR3: CASSLRGSGQGRNTEAFF

length: 13
D: TRBD2
V: TRBV30
J: TRBJ2-7
CDR3: CAWGTSGRYEQYF

length: 15
D: TRBD2
V: TRBV27
J: TRBJ2-5
CDR3: CASSYSPSGGETQYF

length: 15
D: TRBD1
V: TRBV5-1
J: TRBJ2-7
CDR3: CARSGGRTGGDEQYF

length: 14
D: .
V: TRBV3-1/TRBV3-2
J: TRBJ1-1
CDR3: CASSQVEGGTEAFF

length: 15
D: .
V: TRBV3-1/TRBV3-2
J: TRBJ1-1
CDR3: CASSQLLGANTEAFF

length: 20
D: TRBD2
V: TRBV4-3
J: TRBJ2-1
CDR3: CASSQARTSGGFSSYNEQFF

length: 13
D: TRBD2
V: TRBV19
J: TRBJ2-5
CDR3: CASSGTIQETQYF

length: 11
D: .
V: TRBV28
J: TRBJ1-1
CDR3: CASSFWGGAFF

length: 14
D: TRBD1
V: TRBV5-4
J: TRBJ1-2
CDR3: CASSPRGQNYGYTF

length: 16
D: .
V: TRBV19
J: TRBJ2-1
CDR3: CASSPWGGQKENEQFF

length: 17
D: TRBD1
V: TRBV25-1
J: TRBJ1-2
CDR3: CASSAHGATGVKGGYTF

length: 12
D: .
V: TRBV27
J: TRBJ1-1
CDR3: CASSFGSGEAFF

length: 14
D: TRBD1
V: TRBV30
J: TRBJ1-6
CDR3: CAWTPGQGFSPLHF

length: 15
D: .
V: TRBV18
J: TRBJ2-4
CDR3: CASSPPGQGQNIQYF

length: 12
D: TRBD1
V: TRBV30
J: TRBJ1-1
CDR3: CAWSVGRGEAFF

length: 14
D: TRBD2
V: TRBV7-8
J: TRBJ2-5
CDR3: CASSRERGQETQYF

length: 15
D: TRBD2
V: TRBV10-3
J: TRBJ2-7
CDR3: CAYPPKLAGPYEQYF

length: 15
D: .
V: TRBV25-1
J: TRBJ2-2
CDR3: CASGSTGRRTGELFF

length: 15
D: .
V: TRBV18
J: TRBJ1-3
CDR3: CASSPPAASGNTIYF

length: 16
D: TRBD2
V: TRBV19
J: TRBJ2-7
CDR3: CASSANLAGGIYEQYF

length: 13
D: .
V: TRBV7-3
J: TRBJ2-1
CDR3: CASSPTSRDEQFF

length: 15
D: .
V: TRBV6-5
J: TRBJ1-4
CDR3: CASSYYGPGSEKLFF

length: 14
D: TRBD1
V: TRBV11-2
J: TRBJ1-1
CDR3: CASSSDRGRFEAFF

length: 14
D: TRBD2
V: TRBV5-1
J: TRBJ2-3
CDR3: CASSLSAGEDTQYF

length: 15
D: TRBD2
V: TRBV7-2
J: TRBJ2-7
CDR3: CASSFTSGWGYEQYF

length: 17
D: .
V: TRBV21-1
J: TRBJ1-5
CDR3: CASSKNRDRGLCQPQHF

length: 17
D: TRBD1
V: TRBV2
J: TRBJ1-6
CDR3: CASSYRGTGSYNSPLHF

length: 11
D: TRBD1
V: TRBV28
J: TRBJ1-6
CDR3: CASSTTGGVHF

length: 16
D: TRBD2
V: TRBV5-1
J: TRBJ2-3
CDR3: CASSSPLAGGSDTQYF

length: 17
D: TRBD2
V: TRBV7-6
J: TRBJ2-1
CDR3: CASSAKLAGEVYNEQFF

length: 14
D: .
V: TRBV9
J: TRBJ1-5
CDR3: CASSVDALRQPQHF

length: 16
D: TRBD2
V: TRBV3-1/TRBV3-2
J: TRBJ2-5
CDR3: CASSQVLLAGEETQYF

length: 16
D: TRBD1
V: TRBV6-5
J: TRBJ2-7
CDR3: CASSYWGQGAKNEQYF

length: 15
D: TRBD2
V: TRBV6-5
J: TRBJ2-2
CDR3: CASIRTSGGSGELFF

length: 15
D: TRBD2
V: TRBV6-2/TRBV6-3
J: TRBJ2-7
CDR3: CASSYTQRGALEQYF

length: 14
D: TRBD1
V: TRBV2
J: TRBJ1-5
CDR3: CASSYGQGRRPQHF

length: 13
D: .
V: TRBV24-1
J: TRBJ1-1
CDR3: CATRLPGGTEAFF

length: 17
D: .
V: TRBV4-1
J: TRBJ1-5
CDR3: CASSQGDRYYSNQPQHF

length: 15
D: TRBD2
V: TRBV7-2
J: TRBJ2-7
CDR3: CASSSQLAGGVEQYF

length: 11
D: .
V: TRBV20-1
J: TRBJ1-1
CDR3: CSARVTTGAFF

length: 16
D: .
V: TRBV10-3
J: TRBJ1-2
CDR3: CAISAGQGSDIYGYTF

length: 13
D: .
V: TRBV6-5
J: TRBJ1-2
CDR3: CASSQFASYGYTF